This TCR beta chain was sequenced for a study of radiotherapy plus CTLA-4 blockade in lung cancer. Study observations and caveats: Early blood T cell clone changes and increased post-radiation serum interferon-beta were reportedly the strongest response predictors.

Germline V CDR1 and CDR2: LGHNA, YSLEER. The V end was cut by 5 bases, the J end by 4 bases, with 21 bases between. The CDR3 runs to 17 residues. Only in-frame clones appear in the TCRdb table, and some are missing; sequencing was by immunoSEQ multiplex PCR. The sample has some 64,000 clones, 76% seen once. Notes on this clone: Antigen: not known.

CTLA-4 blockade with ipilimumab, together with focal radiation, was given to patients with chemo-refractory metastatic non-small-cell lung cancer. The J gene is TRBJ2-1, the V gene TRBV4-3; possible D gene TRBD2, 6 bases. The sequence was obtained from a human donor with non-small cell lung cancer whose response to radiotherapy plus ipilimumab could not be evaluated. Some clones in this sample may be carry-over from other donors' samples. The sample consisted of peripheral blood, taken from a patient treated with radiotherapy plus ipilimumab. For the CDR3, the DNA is TGCGCCAGCAGCAAAGCCCGTGTGGGGGGACTTTACAATGAGCAGTTCTTC. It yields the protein CASSKARVGGLYNEQFF.